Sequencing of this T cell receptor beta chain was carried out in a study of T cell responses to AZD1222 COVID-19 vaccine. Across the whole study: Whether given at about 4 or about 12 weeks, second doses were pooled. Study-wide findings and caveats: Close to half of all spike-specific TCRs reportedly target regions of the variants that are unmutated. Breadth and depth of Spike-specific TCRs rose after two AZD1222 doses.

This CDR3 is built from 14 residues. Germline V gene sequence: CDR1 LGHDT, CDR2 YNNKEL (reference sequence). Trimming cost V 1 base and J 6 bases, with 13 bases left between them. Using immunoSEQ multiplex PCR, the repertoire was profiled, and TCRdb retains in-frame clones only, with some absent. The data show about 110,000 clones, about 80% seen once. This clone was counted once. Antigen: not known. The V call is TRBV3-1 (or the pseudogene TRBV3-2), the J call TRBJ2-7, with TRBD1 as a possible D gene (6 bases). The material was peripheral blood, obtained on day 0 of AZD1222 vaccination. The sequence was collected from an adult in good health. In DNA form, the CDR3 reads TGTGCCAGCAGCCAAGGATACAGGGAAAGCGAGCAGTACTTC. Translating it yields CASSQGYRESEQYF.